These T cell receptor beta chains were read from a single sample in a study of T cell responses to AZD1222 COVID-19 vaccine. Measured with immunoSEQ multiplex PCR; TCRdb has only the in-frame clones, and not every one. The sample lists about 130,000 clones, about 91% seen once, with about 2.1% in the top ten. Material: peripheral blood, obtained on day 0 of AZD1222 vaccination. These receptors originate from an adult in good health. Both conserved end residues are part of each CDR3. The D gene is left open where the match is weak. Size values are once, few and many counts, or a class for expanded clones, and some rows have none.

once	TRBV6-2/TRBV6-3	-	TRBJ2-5	TGTGCCAGCAGTTCTCCGGGGATCCAAGAGACCCAGTACTTC	CASSSPGIQETQYF
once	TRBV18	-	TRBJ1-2	TGTGCCAGCTCACCCGGCGCTTCTTCTTCGGGCTACACCTTC	CASSPGASSSGYTF
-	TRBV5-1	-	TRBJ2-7	TGCGCCAGCAGCTTGCAGGGGTCCTCCTACGAGCAGTACTTC	CASSLQGSSYEQYF
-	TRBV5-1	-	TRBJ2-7	TGCGCCAGCTCCCGGGAAGACTCCTACGAGCAGTACTTC	CASSREDSYEQYF
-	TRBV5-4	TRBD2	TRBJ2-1	TGTGCCAGCAGCTTGCAACTAGCGGGCCAGTATGAGCAGTTCTTC	CASSLQLAGQYEQFF
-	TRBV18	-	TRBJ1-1	TGTGCCAGCTCCCCGAGCACTGAAGCTTTCTTT	CASSPSTEAFF
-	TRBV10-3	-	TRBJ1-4	TGTGCCATCAGTGAGTCCGCGGCAACTAATGAAAAACTGTTTTTT	CAISESAATNEKLFF
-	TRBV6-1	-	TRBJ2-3	TGTGCCAGCAGTGAAGGGGTTTGGAGGGCAGATACGCAGTATTTT	CASSEGVWRADTQYF
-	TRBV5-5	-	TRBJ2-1	TGTGCCAGCAGCTTGTTCAGCTACAATGAGCAGTTCTTC	CASSLFSYNEQFF
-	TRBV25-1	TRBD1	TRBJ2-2	TGTGCCAGCAGAGGGGACAGGGACACCGGGGAGCTGTTTTTT	CASRGDRDTGELFF
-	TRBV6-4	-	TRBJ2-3	TGTGCCAGCAGTGAAGGAGGAGACGGAGATACGCAGTATTTT	CASSEGGDGDTQYF
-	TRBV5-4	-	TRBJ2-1	TGTGCCAGCAGCTTGGGGGGGGACTACAATGAGCAGTTCTTC	CASSLGGDYNEQFF
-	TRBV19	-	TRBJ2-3	TGTGCCAGTAGTATGTACAGCGCAGATACGCAGTATTTT	CASSMYSADTQYF
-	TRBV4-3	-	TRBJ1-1	TGCGCCAGCAGCCAAGTTCTCGAGGGCACTGAAGCTTTCTTT	CASSQVLEGTEAFF
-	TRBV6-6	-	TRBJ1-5	TGTGCCAGCAGTTATGGTCCGATCGGGCCCCAGCATTTT	CASSYGPIGPQHF
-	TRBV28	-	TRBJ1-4	TGTGCCAGCAACCCCGGCGGGCGAACTAATGAAAAACTGTTTTTT	CASNPGGRTNEKLFF
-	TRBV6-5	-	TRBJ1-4	TGTGCCAGCAGGGTAGGACAGAGACTTAATGAAAAACTGTTTTTT	CASRVGQRLNEKLFF
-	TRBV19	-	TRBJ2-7	TGTGCCAGTAGCAGCCCGTCCGCCATCTCCTACGAGCAGTACTTC	CASSSPSAISYEQYF
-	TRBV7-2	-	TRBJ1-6	TGTGCCAGCAGCACGGGGGGAAATTCACCCCTCCACTTT	CASSTGGNSPLHF
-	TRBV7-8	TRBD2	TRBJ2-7	TGTGCCAGCAGCCCCCAGGGACTAGCAGGGTCCGAGCAGTACTTC	CASSPQGLAGSEQYF
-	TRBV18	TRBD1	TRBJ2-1	TGTGCCAGCTCACCACTCGGGACAGGATTTGGCAATGAGCAGTTCTTC	CASSPLGTGFGNEQFF
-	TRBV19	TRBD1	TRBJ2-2	TGTGCCAGTACCTGGACAGGGGGACGCGGGGAGCTGTTTTTT	CASTWTGGRGELFF
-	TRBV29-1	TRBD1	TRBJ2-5	TGCAGCGTTGGGGACAGGGGATTAGCCGGGACCCAGTACTTC	CSVGDRGLAGTQYF
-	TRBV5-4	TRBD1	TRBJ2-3	TGTGCCAGCAGCCGGAACAGGGGTTTTACAGATACGCAGTATTTT	CASSRNRGFTDTQYF
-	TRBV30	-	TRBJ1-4	TGTGCCTGGGTAGGGGTCGGGGAAAAACTGTTTTTT	CAWVGVGEKLFF
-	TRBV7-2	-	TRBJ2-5	TGTGCCAGTACTCGACACGGCCAAGAGACCCAGTACTTC	CASTRHGQETQYF
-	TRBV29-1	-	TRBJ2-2	TGCAGCGCCGATGACGGCACCGGGGAGCTGTTTTTT	CSADDGTGELFF
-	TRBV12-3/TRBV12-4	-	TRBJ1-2	TGTGCCAGCAGTTCGCTTCTATATGGCTACACCTTC	CASSSLLYGYTF
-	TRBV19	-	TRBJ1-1	TGTGCCAGTAGTATAGGTTGGGGAGAAACTGAAGCTTTCTTT	CASSIGWGETEAFF
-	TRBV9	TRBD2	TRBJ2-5	TGTGCCAGCATGGAAGGGACAGGGACTAGCGGGACCCAGTACTTC	CASMEGTGTSGTQYF
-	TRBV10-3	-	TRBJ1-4	TGTGCCATCAGTCAGACTGCAGGGGCCCCAACTAATGAAAAACTGTTTTTT	CAISQTAGAPTNEKLFF